The 17 T cell receptor beta chains given below trace back to one sample, sequenced in a study of blood T cells in healthy people across ages. A second PCR, run for roughly 7 to 11 cycles, used a sample-barcoded 5' primer plus a J-beta primer mix. TCRdb used MiXCR to reprocess the 5' RACE reads, holding one entry per CDR3 protein. The data show hundreds of thousands of distinct CDR3 sequences, with 40% to 50% seen just once and nearly 20% held by the top ten. The sample taken for sequencing was blood. All receptors derive from a man between 60 and 70 years old in good health.

This clonotype was observed at least ten times. The chain links TRBV29-1 to TRBJ2-7, with D possibly TRBD2 on 6 matching bases. Between the trimmed V and J ends, which lost 4 bases and 0 bases, there was a span of 13 bases. Per the germline V gene, CDR1 is SQVTM and CDR2 is ANQGSEA. The CDR3 spans 14 residues. CDR3 bases: TGCAGCGTTGGAGAACGGGGGTTCTCCTACGAGCAGTACTTC. Its protein is CSVGERGFSYEQYF.

The rearrangement links TRBV7-2 to TRBJ2-1, with no clear D. The CDR3 spans 13 residues. Germline V gene data show CDR1 as SGHTA and CDR2 as FQGNSA. V was clipped by 1 base and J by 10 bases, with 11 bases between them. The DNA of the CDR3 is TGTGCCAGCAGCTTAGGAGGTAGCTGGGAGCAGTTCTTC. Translating it yields CASSLGGSWEQFF.

CDR3 sequence: CATSRDTGMVEGQPQHF. CDR3 bases: TGTGCCACCAGCAGAGATACCGGGATGGTAGAAGGACAGCCCCAGCATTTT. V gene TRBV15 combines with J gene TRBJ1-5, with unresolved D. CDR1 and CDR2 from the germline V gene are LNHNV and YYDKDF (reference sequence). The germline V and J ends were trimmed by 0 bases and 7 bases, with 19 bases remaining between them. The CDR3 consists of 17 residues.

In this sample, this clonotype turned up a few times. The germline gene is not matched at one end of the junction; a read error may be the cause. This chain joins TRBV12-3 or TRBV12-4 and TRBJ1-6; 7 bases map to TRBD1. The CDR3 has 14 amino acids. This CDR3 reads CASRPGQQNSPFHF. CDR3 bases: TGTGCCAGCAGGCCGGGACAGCAGAATTCACCCTTCCACTTT.

V is TRBV20-1 and J is TRBJ2-7; perhaps D is TRBD1 or TRBD2 (5 bases each). Per germline, CDR1 DFQATT and CDR2 SNEGSKA (reference sequence). There are 13 residues in the CDR3. V dropped 4 bases and J dropped 3 bases, with 13 bases sitting between them. CDR3 in DNA: TGCAGTGCTAAGCTTGGGGACCTCTACGAGCAGTACTTC. Residues: CSAKLGDLYEQYF.

This clonotype was recorded a few times. As DNA, the CDR3 is TGTGCCAGCAGCTCCGGGCCGGCTGAGCAGTTCTTC. Protein product: CASSSGPAEQFF. V is TRBV13 and J is TRBJ2-1, with D unresolved. This CDR3 comprises 12 residues. Between the trimmed V and J ends, which lost 4 bases and 9 bases, there was a span of 10 bases. Germline assignment: CDR1 PRHDT and CDR2 FYEKMQ (reference sequence).

The chain employs TRBV4-3 and TRBJ2-2; 8 positions match TRBD2. This CDR3 has 17 residues. Trimming at V came to 0 bases and at J to 1 base, leaving 4 bases not matched to a gene. CDR1 LGHNA and CDR2 YSLEER come from the germline V gene. The CDR3 sequence: CASSQDTAGENTGELFF. The DNA of the CDR3 is TGCGCCAGCAGCCAAGATACAGCGGGGGAGAACACCGGGGAGCTGTTTTTT.

The sample holds one count of this clonotype. The CDR3 spells CASSLEVARYQETQYF. The CDR3 DNA reads as TGTGCCAGCAGCTTGGAGGTAGCGAGGTACCAAGAGACCCAGTACTTC. The chain carries TRBV5-6 and TRBJ2-5; weak D call: TRBD2 (5 bases). Trimming took off 0 bases at V and 0 bases at J, with 12 bases between the two ends. CDR1 and CDR2 (germline): SGHDT, YYEEEE. The CDR3 length is 16 residues.

This clonotype was counted only a few times. This chain uses TRBV7-2 with TRBJ1-5; 7 positions agree with TRBD1. Trimming removed 2 bases from V and 4 bases from J; junction bases left unmatched: 8. The germline gives CDR1 SGHTA, CDR2 FQGNSA. CDR3 length equals 16 residues. In DNA form, the CDR3 reads TGTGCCAGCAGCTTAACGAGCGAGGGGGCAAATCAGCCCCAGCATTTT. Encoded protein: CASSLTSEGANQPQHF.

In its sample, this clonotype was seen a few times. The rearrangement uses TRBV5-5 and TRBJ2-7; D gene uncertain. Germline CDR1 is SGHKS and CDR2 is YYEKEE (reference sequence). The CDR3 runs to 12 residues. The germline V and J ends were trimmed by 4 bases and 7 bases, with 12 bases remaining between them. The CDR3 protein is CASSPRVGEQYF. The CDR3 DNA follows: TGTGCCAGCAGCCCTAGGGTTGGAGAGCAGTACTTC.

This chain joins TRBV2 and TRBJ1-5; 7 bases line up with TRBD1. The germline V gene encodes CDR1 SNHLY and CDR2 FYNNEI. This CDR3 region has 15 residues. J lost 5 bases, V lost 7 bases, and 11 bases had no gene match. CDR3 amino acids: CASTPGEGADQPQHF. CDR3 nucleotide sequence: TGTGCCAGCACCCCGGGTGAGGGGGCCGATCAGCCCCAGCATTTT.

In its sample, this clonotype was seen once. The chain is built from TRBV27 and TRBJ2-7; a possible D gene is TRBD2 (5 bases). The germline V gene encodes CDR1 MNHEY and CDR2 SMNVEV (reference sequence). V lost 5 bases and J 3 bases, leaving 17 bases between the germline ends. The CDR3 spans 15 residues. The CDR3 region is CASSLWFGLVYEQYF. CDR3 DNA sequence: TGTGCCAGCAGTCTCTGGTTTGGACTGGTCTACGAGCAGTACTTC.

The chain uses TRBV2 and TRBJ2-3; D possibly uses TRBD1 or TRBD2 (5 bases each). The germline V and J ends were trimmed by 0 bases and 2 bases, with 18 bases remaining between them. From germline, CDR1 is SNHLY and CDR2 FYNNEI. This CDR3 is 18 amino acids long. CDR3 nucleotides: TGTGCCAGCAGTGAAGCGGGCAGGGAGCCATATAACACAGATACGCAGTATTTT. Its translation is CASSEAGREPYNTDTQYF.

This clonotype was seen more than once but under ten times. The chain has TRBV6-5 and TRBJ2-6; TRBD1 matches at 8 bases. Germline V gene sequence: CDR1 MNHEY, CDR2 SVGAGI. The J segment lost 15 bases and the V segment lost 0 bases, leaving 10 bases of the junction unmatched. This CDR3 spans 15 amino acids. CDR3 nucleotides: TGTGCCAGCAGTTACTCCCGGACAGGGAGCCCCGACCTGACTTTC. This sequence encodes CASSYSRTGSPDLTF.

CDR3 sequence (DNA): TGCAGCGTTGAAGGCGGACAGGGAAACTACAATGAGCAGTTCTTC. This translates into CSVEGGQGNYNEQFF. V and J are TRBV29-1 and TRBJ2-1, with TRBD1 matching over 8 bases. Trimming removed 1 base from V and 3 bases from J; junction bases left unmatched: 5. Germline CDR1 is SQVTM and CDR2 is ANQGSEA. The CDR3 has 15 residues.

This clonotype is a singleton in its sample. J is TRBJ2-3 and V is TRBV6-6, with 10 nucleotides matching TRBD1. V shed 7 bases and J 2 bases; nucleotides not matched to a gene: 9. In germline, CDR1 is MNHNY, CDR2 SVGAGI (reference sequence). The CDR3 covers 16 residues. The CDR3 reads CASIRGQGVLTDTQYF. CDR3 in DNA: TGTGCCAGCATCAGAGGACAGGGGGTTCTCACAGATACGCAGTATTTT.

This clonotype has only a few counts. The CDR3 DNA reads as TGCAGCGTCCGGGACTTTTCCTACGAGCAGTACTTC. Its translation: CSVRDFSYEQYF. This chain connects TRBV29-1 to TRBJ2-7, with a tentative D call TRBD2 (6 bases). This CDR3 spans 12 amino acids. Trimming removed 6 bases from V and 1 base from J, with 10 bases in between. Per germline, CDR1 SQVTM and CDR2 ANQGSEA.